This T cell receptor beta chain was sequenced for a study of identical twins. Study-wide results and caveats: The presence of invariant MAIT and iNKT cells could partly confound analyses of zero-insertion sequences. Out-of-frame alpha sequences common to twins were enriched for low generation probability.

TCRdb recomputed calls from the 5' RACE reads with MiXCR, one row per CDR3 protein. The profile covers about 470,000 distinct CDR3 sequences, with 24% appearing a single time and around 3% taken by the ten largest. This CDR3 comprises 13 residues. Trimming shortened V by 6 bases and J by 7 bases, and 13 bases separated the two germline ends. Looked up from germline, CDR1 is MNHNS and CDR2 is SASEGT. Concerning this clonotype: Its antigen is undetermined.

This same sample was also part of a study on T cells expressing NK-cell markers. In that study: The CD3+CD56-NKG2C+ fraction of a handful of donors was also led by these clonotypes.

Sequenced material: CD4+ T cells sorted from blood. The gene calls are TRBV6-1 and TRBJ2-1; a possible D gene is TRBD1 (6 bases). The TCR comes from a woman between 18 and 30 years old in good health. The CDR3 is CASRQGIWNEQFF. The CDR3 bases are TGTGCCAGCAGGCAGGGGATCTGGAATGAGCAGTTCTTC.